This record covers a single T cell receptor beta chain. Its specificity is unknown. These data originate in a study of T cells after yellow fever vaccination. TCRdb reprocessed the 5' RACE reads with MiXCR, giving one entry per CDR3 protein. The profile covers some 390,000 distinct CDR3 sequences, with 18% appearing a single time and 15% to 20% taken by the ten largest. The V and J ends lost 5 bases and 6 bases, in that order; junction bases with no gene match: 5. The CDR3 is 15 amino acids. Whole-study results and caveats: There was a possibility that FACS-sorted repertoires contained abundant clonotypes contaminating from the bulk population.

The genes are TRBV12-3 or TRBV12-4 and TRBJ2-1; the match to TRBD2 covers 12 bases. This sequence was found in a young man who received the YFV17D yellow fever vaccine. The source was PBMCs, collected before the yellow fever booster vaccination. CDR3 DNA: TGTGCCAGCAGTCCTACTAGCGGGGGGACCAATGAGCAGTTCTTC. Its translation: CASSPTSGGTNEQFF.